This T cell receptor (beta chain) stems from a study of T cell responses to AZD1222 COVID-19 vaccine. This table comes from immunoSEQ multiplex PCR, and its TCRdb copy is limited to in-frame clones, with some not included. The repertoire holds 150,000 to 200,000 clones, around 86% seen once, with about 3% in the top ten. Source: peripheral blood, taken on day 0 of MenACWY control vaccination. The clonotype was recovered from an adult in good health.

CDR3 residues: CASSHPAGRRAEAFF. CDR3 nucleotide sequence: TGCGCCAGCAGCCATCCGGCGGGGAGGAGGGCTGAAGCTTTCTTT. The chain couples TRBV4-3 to TRBJ1-1; no reliable D call. The CDR3 extends over 15 amino acids. Germline-derived CDR1 and CDR2 are LGHNA and YSLEER. V lost 3 bases to trimming and J lost 6 bases, with 17 bases between them.